Following are 10 T cell receptor beta chains from one sample sequenced in a study of human T cells and chemical hapten exposure. Time point specified: healthy volunteer bleed at 2 weeks. The total RNA was obtained from whole blood that was not fractionated. TCRdb reprocessed the RACE reads with MiXCR, giving one entry per CDR3 protein. The profile shows roughly 46,000 distinct CDR3 sequences, less than 4.5% of them singletons. The sample comprised whole blood. The receptor source for this set is a human donor in good health. Some clones in this sample may be carry-over from other donors' samples.

This clonotype was counted ten times or more. The genes are TRBV5-6 and TRBJ1-1, with D unresolved. Germline V gene data show CDR1 as SGHDT and CDR2 as YYEEEE. V lost 5 bases to trimming and J lost 0 bases, with 11 bases between them. There are 14 residues in the CDR3. CDR3 sequence reads: CASSYPSMNTEAFF. The CDR3 nucleotides read TGTGCCAGCAGTTACCCCAGCATGAACACTGAAGCTTTCTTT. The full variable domain, completed using reference TRBV5-6 and TRBJ1-1, is DAGVTQSPTHLIKTRGQQVTLRCSPKSGHDTVSWYQQALGQGPQFIFQYYEEEERQRGNFPDRFSGHQFPNYSSELNVNALLLGDSALYLCASSYPSMNTEAFFGQGTRLTVV.

In this sample, this clonotype turned up many times. The CDR3 is CASSNGPQGLETQYF. Written as DNA, the CDR3 is TGTGCCAGCAGCAACGGGCCTCAAGGGCTAGAGACCCAGTACTTC. This sequence joins TRBV5-4 and TRBJ2-5; no definite D call. CDR3 length: 15 amino acids. Germline V gene sequence: CDR1 SGHNT, CDR2 YYREEE (reference sequence). V shed 4 bases and J shed 4 bases, with 17 bases lying between them.

This clonotype was detected many times. The V and J genes are TRBV12-3 or TRBV12-4 and TRBJ1-5; no reliable D call. V was cut by 3 bases and J by 7 bases, with 4 bases left in between. The CDR3 consists of 11 residues. The CDR3 loop is CASSLGQPQHF. The CDR3 DNA reads as TGTGCCAGCAGTTTGGGGCAGCCCCAGCATTTT.

This clonotype was seen ten or more times. This chain links TRBV5-1 with TRBJ2-5; D perhaps matches TRBD2 (5 bases). CDR1 is SGHRS, CDR2 YFSETQ, per germline. Trimming left V 0 bases short and J 3 bases short, with 6 bases between. The CDR3 loop spans 13 amino acids. The CDR3 region is CASSLGGKETQYF. DNA for the CDR3: TGCGCCAGCAGCTTGGGAGGGAAAGAGACCCAGTACTTC.

This clonotype occurred a few times. The J gene is TRBJ2-5, the V gene TRBV28; 7 positions agree with TRBD2. This CDR3 comprises 13 residues. V shed 8 bases and J 4 bases; nucleotides not matched to a gene: 7. Germline lookup yields CDR1 MDHEN and CDR2 SYDVKM. For the CDR3, the DNA is TGTGCCAGCGGGGGGGAGCAACGAGAGACCCAGTACTTC. This translates into CASGGEQRETQYF. Complete variable domain (other parts from reference TRBV28 and TRBJ2-5): DVKVTQSSRYLVKRTGEKVFLECVQDMDHENMFWYRQDPGLGLRLIYFSYDVKMKEKGDIPEGYSVSREKKERFSLILESASTNQTSMYLCASGGEQRETQYFGPGTRLLVL.

In this sample, this clonotype turned up a few times. The DNA for the CDR3 is TGTGCCAGTAGTGCTCCAGCGGGAGGGCCGAGTGAGCAGTTCTTC. Protein sequence: CASSAPAGGPSEQFF. The chain combines TRBV19 with TRBJ2-1, with 10 bases identical to TRBD2. Per germline, CDR1 LNHDA and CDR2 SQIVND (reference sequence). The CDR3 spans 15 residues. Unmatched junction bases numbered 10, after V lost 5 bases and J lost 9 bases.

The sample holds many counts of this clonotype. The chain is built from TRBV20-1 and TRBJ2-7; a weak D match, TRBD2 (6 bases). Germline V CDR1 and CDR2: DFQATT, SNEGSKA (reference sequence). The CDR3 is 14 amino acids. With 1 base removed from V and 0 bases from J, the gap between germline ends came to 10 bases. CDR3 in DNA: TGCAGTGCTAGAGTACCCGGGAGCTCCTACGAGCAGTACTTC. It is translated as CSARVPGSSYEQYF.

This clonotype was recorded at least ten times. This rearrangement joins TRBV14 to TRBJ2-1; D unclear. Germline-derived CDR1 and CDR2 are SGHDN and FVKESK. V dropped 3 bases and J dropped 3 bases, with 12 bases sitting between them. The CDR3 runs to 15 residues. This CDR3 reads CASSHGSPSYNEQFF. The CDR3 nucleotides read TGTGCCAGCAGCCACGGATCCCCCAGCTACAATGAGCAGTTCTTC.

J is TRBJ1-3 and V is TRBV30; D gene ambiguous. Germline V gene sequence: CDR1 GTSNPN, CDR2 SVGIG (reference sequence). The length of the CDR3 is 13 residues. CDR3 amino acids: CGYDEVAGNTIYF. The DNA of the CDR3 is TGTGGCTACGATGAAGTGGCTGGAAACACCATATATTTT.

The genes are TRBV7-9 and TRBJ2-5; 8 bases are shared with TRBD1. Germline V gene data show CDR1 as SEHNR and CDR2 as FQNEAQ (reference sequence). Germline trimming cut 5 bases from V and 4 bases from J; bases unmatched to any gene: 9. This CDR3 comprises 15 residues. In nucleotides, the CDR3 is TGTGCCAGCAGCCACTGGACAGGGCGGGTAGAGACCCAGTACTTC. It codes for CASSHWTGRVETQYF.